The present T cell receptor beta chain was sequenced within a study of technical replicates of blood from a handful of donors. The method was immunoSEQ multiplex PCR; TCRdb's version includes in-frame clones alone and lacks a portion of them. The top ten hold about 5.2% of the sample, which has fewer than 65,000 clones, around 87% seen once. The CDR3 totals 17 residues. V was cut by 2 bases and J by 0 bases, with 14 bases left in between. Germline CDR1 reads GTSNPN; CDR2 reads SVGIG (reference sequence). Sequences were obtained from PBMCs. The clonotype originates from a human donor in good health. Some clones in this sample may be carry-over from other donors' samples. This rearrangement joins TRBV30 to TRBJ1-6; no reliable D call. The CDR3 is CAWSSWAGLSYNSPLHF. Here the CDR3 DNA reads TGTGCCTGGAGTAGTTGGGCAGGACTCTCCTATAATTCACCCCTCCACTTT.